Listed below are T cell receptor beta chains from one sample, sequenced in a study of T cells after yellow fever vaccination. Each CDR3 protein gets one entry after TCRdb re-called the 5' RACE reads with MiXCR. The sample includes about 360,000 distinct CDR3 sequences, roughly 6.2% of them seen just once. The sequencing used PBMCs, collected 5 days after the yellow fever booster vaccination. These TCRs come from a man younger than 45 who received the YFV17D yellow fever vaccine. Both conserved end residues are part of each CDR3. D genes are given only for firm matches. Rows give clone size only sometimes, using once, few, many, or a class for an expanded clone.

d_gene	v_gene	j_gene	abundance	CDR3aa	CDR3nt
TRBD2	TRBV5-1	TRBJ2-3	few	CASSLGLDRPDTQYF	TGCGCCAGCAGCCTAGGACTAGATCGTCCAGATACGCAGTATTTT
NA	TRBV6-1	TRBJ2-4	few	CASRVDPKNIQYF	TGTGCCAGCAGAGTCGACCCCAAAAACATTCAGTACTTC
NA	TRBV20-1	TRBJ2-1	few	CSAIGSDHNEQFF	TGCAGTGCTATCGGGAGTGACCACAATGAGCAGTTCTTC
NA	TRBV12-3/TRBV12-4	TRBJ2-1	many	CASSTSSREQFF	TGTGCCAGCAGTACCTCTAGCAGAGAGCAGTTCTTC
NA	TRBV12-3/TRBV12-4	TRBJ2-5	few	CASSLVAMKTQYF	TGTGCCAGCAGTTTAGTAGCTATGAAGACCCAGTACTTC
TRBD2	TRBV2	TRBJ2-1	many	CASSVGLAGGDEQFF	TGTGCCAGCAGTGTCGGACTAGCGGGAGGGGATGAGCAGTTCTTC
TRBD1	TRBV6-1	TRBJ2-5	NA	CATNVGTGGETQYF	TGTGCCACCAACGTTGGGACAGGGGGAGAGACCCAGTACTTC
TRBD2	TRBV3-1	TRBJ2-4	few	CASSQGQRELNIQYF	TGTGCCAGCAGCCAAGGCCAGCGGGAGTTAAACATTCAGTACTTC
TRBD1	TRBV19	TRBJ2-4	NA	CASSPRLGQGGNIQYF	TGTGCCAGTAGTCCCAGGCTGGGACAGGGCGGTAACATTCAGTACTTC
TRBD1	TRBV29-1	TRBJ2-7	NA	CSVASRTGGLEQYF	TGCAGCGTTGCCAGTAGGACAGGGGGCCTCGAGCAGTACTTC
NA	TRBV5-1	TRBJ2-7	few	CASSRGRNSYEQYF	TGCGCCAGCAGCCGTGGTCGGAACTCCTACGAGCAGTACTTC
NA	TRBV5-1	TRBJ2-7	NA	CASSVGYSTEQYF	TGCGCCAGCAGCGTAGGGTATTCGACCGAGCAGTACTTC
NA	TRBV11-1	TRBJ2-1	many	CASSSPPTGFLGDNEQFF	TGTGCCAGCAGCTCTCCACCGACTGGGTTCCTAGGGGACAATGAGCAGTTCTTC
NA	TRBV7-2	TRBJ2-2	NA	CASSRGGAGALGELFF	TGTGCCAGCAGTCGTGGGGGGGCAGGCGCCCTCGGGGAGCTGTTTTTT
NA	TRBV6-5	TRBJ2-7	few	CASTGSSYEQYF	TGTGCCAGCACCGGGAGCTCCTACGAGCAGTACTTC
NA	TRBV20-1	TRBJ2-3	many	CSAKPRTGASTDTQYF	TGCAGTGCTAAACCCCGGACGGGGGCGAGCACAGATACGCAGTATTTT
TRBD2	TRBV29-1	TRBJ2-1	many	CSVDGRRSSYNEQFF	TGCAGCGTTGACGGGAGGCGAAGCTCCTACAATGAGCAGTTCTTC
NA	TRBV6-2/TRBV6-3	TRBJ2-1	few	CASSYGAGVNEQFF	TGTGCCAGCAGTTACGGGGCAGGCGTGAATGAGCAGTTCTTC
NA	TRBV21-1	TRBJ2-2	NA	CASSKSITSGTNTGELFF	TGTGCCAGCAGCAAATCAATCACTAGCGGGACGAACACCGGGGAGCTGTTTTTT
NA	TRBV7-9	TRBJ1-3	few	CASSSTAGNTIYF	TGTGCCAGCAGCTCGACAGCAGGAAACACCATATATTTT
NA	TRBV5-5	TRBJ1-5	many	CASSPRGGSNQPQHF	TGTGCCAGCAGCCCCAGGGGAGGGAGCAATCAGCCCCAGCATTTT
NA	TRBV10-3	TRBJ1-6	few	CAIGPHNSPLHF	TGTGCCATCGGACCCCATAATTCACCCCTCCACTTT
NA	TRBV29-1	TRBJ2-1	NA	CSVDYGNDKDEQFF	TGCAGCGTTGATTACGGAAACGATAAGGATGAGCAGTTCTTC
NA	TRBV25-1	TRBJ2-3	many	CASSVYADTQYF	TGTGCCAGCAGTGTATACGCAGATACGCAGTATTTT
NA	TRBV4-3	TRBJ2-3	many	CASSQGGQGLDTQYF	TGCGCCAGCAGCCAAGGAGGGCAGGGGTTGGATACGCAGTATTTT